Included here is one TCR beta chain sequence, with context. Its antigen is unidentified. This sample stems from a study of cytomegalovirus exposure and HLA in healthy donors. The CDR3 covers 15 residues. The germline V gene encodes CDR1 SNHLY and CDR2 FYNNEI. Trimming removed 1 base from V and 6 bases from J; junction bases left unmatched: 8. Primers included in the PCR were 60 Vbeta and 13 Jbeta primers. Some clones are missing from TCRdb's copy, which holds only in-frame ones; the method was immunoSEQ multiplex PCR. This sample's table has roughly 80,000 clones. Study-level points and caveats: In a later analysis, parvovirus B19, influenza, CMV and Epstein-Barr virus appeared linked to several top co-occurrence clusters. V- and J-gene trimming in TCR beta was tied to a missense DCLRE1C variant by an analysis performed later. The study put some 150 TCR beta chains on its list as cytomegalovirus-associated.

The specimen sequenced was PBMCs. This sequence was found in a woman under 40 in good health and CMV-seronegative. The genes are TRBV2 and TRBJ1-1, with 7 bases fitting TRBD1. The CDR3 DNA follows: TGTGCCAGCAGTGAAGAGGGGGCAACGGGGGCTGAAGCTTTCTTT. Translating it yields CASSEEGATGAEAFF.